Presented here are 31 T cell receptor beta chains from one specimen sequenced in a study of blood T cell repertoires in COVID-19. Clones were sequenced by immunoSEQ multiplex PCR, and TCRdb holds only the in-frame ones, with some missing. The table has some 100,000 clones, roughly 92% seen once. The sample taken for sequencing was peripheral blood. Source of these receptors: a man in his 70s with acute or convalescent COVID-19.

The rearrangement links TRBV29-1 to TRBJ2-1; 8 nucleotides align to TRBD2. Germline CDR1 is SQVTM and CDR2 is ANQGSEA. The trim removed 7 bases at V and 9 bases at J, leaving 17 bases unmatched. The CDR3 totals 15 residues. The CDR3 here is CSAPSGPRGGGEQFF. CDR3 nucleotide sequence: TGCAGCGCCCCTAGCGGGCCCCGGGGCGGTGGTGAGCAGTTCTTC.

This clone has only a few counts. The V gene is TRBV3-1 (or the pseudogene TRBV3-2), the J gene TRBJ1-5; TRBD1 might be the D (5 bases). Germline V lookup: CDR1 LGHDT, CDR2 YNNKEL (reference sequence). V was trimmed by 4 bases and J by 7 bases, leaving 11 bases between them. The CDR3 has 13 residues. CDR3 coding DNA: TGTGCCAGCAGCCCCACCCACAGGCAGCCCCAGCATTTT. Residues: CASSPTHRQPQHF.

The V call is TRBV9, the J call TRBJ2-1, with TRBD2 identical over 11 bases. CDR3 length: 14 residues. Germline values: CDR1 SGDLS, CDR2 YYNGEE. V lost 0 bases and J lost 7; bases outside the gene matches: 0. CDR3 protein: CASSVASGRNEQFF. CDR3 DNA: TGTGCCAGCAGCGTAGCTAGCGGGAGGAATGAGCAGTTCTTC.

The J gene is TRBJ2-3, the V gene TRBV28; D remains unclear. Germline V lookup: CDR1 MDHEN, CDR2 SYDVKM. V gave up 6 bases and J gave up 0 bases, with 13 bases separating them. This CDR3 is 15 amino acids long. The CDR3 sequence: CASRISTSSTDTQYF. CDR3 nucleotide sequence: TGTGCCAGCAGGATCTCAACGAGTAGCACAGATACGCAGTATTTT.

The chain links TRBV6-1 to TRBJ1-5, with D perhaps matching TRBD1 (6 bases). Germline assignment: CDR1 MNHNS and CDR2 SASEGT. The CDR3 has 15 residues. V lost 5 bases and J 0 bases, leaving 11 bases between the germline ends. The CDR3 DNA is TGTGCCAGCAGTCTTCCAGGGGATAGCAATCAGCCCCAGCATTTT. This gives the protein CASSLPGDSNQPQHF.

The chain carries TRBV27 and TRBJ1-2, with 7 bases lining up with TRBD1. CDR3 size: 13 residues. Germline V gene lookup returns CDR1 MNHEY and CDR2 SMNVEV (reference sequence). J was trimmed by 6 bases and V by 6 bases; bases with no gene match: 7. The CDR3 region has the DNA TGTGCCAGCAGGAATCCGGGACAGAATGGCTACACCTTC. This encodes CASRNPGQNGYTF.

The V and J genes are TRBV7-9 and TRBJ2-1, with a tentative D call TRBD2 (6 bases). V lost 4 bases and J lost 7, with 14 bases in between. Germline CDR1 reads SEHNR; CDR2 reads FQNEAQ (reference sequence). The CDR3 consists of 14 residues. The CDR3 DNA reads TGTGCCAGCAGCTCCCGGGACTCTAAAAATGAGCAGTTCTTC. It yields the protein CASSSRDSKNEQFF.

V is TRBV11-2 and J is TRBJ2-2, with 7 bases fitting TRBD2. Losses at the gene ends were 4 bases for V and 4 bases for J; bases not matched to a gene: 9. The CDR3 is 16 amino acids. The germline CDR1 and CDR2 sequences are SGHAT and FQNNGV. CDR3: CASSSPAGVATGELFF. The CDR3 DNA reads TGTGCCAGCAGCTCCCCTGCGGGAGTGGCCACCGGGGAGCTGTTTTTT.

The V and J genes are TRBV28 and TRBJ1-1; 7 bases map to TRBD1. Trimming at V came to 6 bases and at J to 7 bases, leaving 11 bases not matched to a gene. Germline V gene lookup returns CDR1 MDHEN and CDR2 SYDVKM. There are 14 residues in the CDR3. The CDR3 protein is CASSLRRGPNEAFF. The CDR3 DNA reads as TGTGCCAGCAGCCTCCGTAGGGGGCCGAATGAAGCTTTCTTT.

J is TRBJ1-2 and V is TRBV19, with TRBD1 as a possible D gene (5 bases). The V gene lost 0 bases and the J gene lost 6 bases, with 14 bases spanning the gap. CDR1 is LNHDA, CDR2 SQIVND, per germline (reference sequence). The CDR3 runs to 15 residues. The CDR3 sequence is CASSIDPGLLHGYTF. The CDR3 DNA follows: TGTGCCAGTAGTATAGATCCAGGGCTATTACATGGCTACACCTTC.

The V call is TRBV20-1, the J call TRBJ2-3, with TRBD1 matching 9 bases. CDR1 is DFQATT, CDR2 SNEGSKA, per germline (reference sequence). The CDR3 has 15 amino acids. V trimming: 3 bases; J trimming: 5 bases; junction bases outside the gene matches: 9. The CDR3 nucleotides are TGCAGTGCTAGTCTTCGGACAGGGGTTGAAGATACGCAGTATTTT. This gives the protein CSASLRTGVEDTQYF.

The rearrangement links TRBV2 to TRBJ2-2; TRBD2 aligns across 8 bases. CDR3 length: 15 residues. The germline V gene encodes CDR1 SNHLY and CDR2 FYNNEI. Trimming took 4 bases from V and 4 from J; bases not matched to a gene: 5. CDR3 protein: CASSVRGARTGELFF. The CDR3 bases are TGTGCCAGCAGTGTGCGGGGGGCCCGCACCGGGGAGCTGTTTTTT.

The rearrangement links TRBV6-5 to TRBJ2-7; 7 bases map to TRBD2. The CDR3 is made up of 15 amino acids. Germline CDR1 and CDR2: MNHEY and SVGAGI. Trimming at V came to 6 bases and at J to 0 bases, leaving 8 bases not matched to a gene. The CDR3 bases are TGTGCCAGCAGGTCTAGCGGCGGACCCTCCTACGAGCAGTACTTC. Translating gives CASRSSGGPSYEQYF.

The chain uses TRBV28 and TRBJ1-4, with 8 bases identical to TRBD1. Trimming removed 5 bases from V and 5 bases from J; junction bases left unmatched: 4. Germline lookup yields CDR1 MDHEN and CDR2 SYDVKM. The CDR3 extends over 14 amino acids. The CDR3 DNA follows: TGTGCCAGCAGTGGGGACAGGAGAAATGAAAAACTGTTTTTT. Its translation: CASSGDRRNEKLFF.

This clone has a single count. The chain recombines TRBV9 with TRBJ1-3, with 7 bases that match TRBD1. The CDR3 extends over 15 amino acids. The germline V gene has CDR1 SGDLS and CDR2 YYNGEE. V was pared by 1 base and J by 4 bases, with 5 bases of the junction left unmatched. The CDR3 loop is CASSVQTGKGNTIYF. For the CDR3, the DNA is TGTGCCAGCAGCGTACAGACAGGGAAGGGAAACACCATATATTTT.

To note about this clone: A read error may produce the germline difference seen at one junction end. The V and J genes are TRBV5-1 and TRBJ2-1, with TRBD2 matching over 8 bases. The germline V gene has CDR1 SGHRS and CDR2 YFSETQ. This CDR3 contains 12 residues. The CDR3 DNA follows: TGCGCCAGCAGCCCCACTAGCGGTTACAGGATCTTC. Translated, it gives CASSPTSGYRIF.

The rearrangement joins TRBV2 to TRBJ1-1, with D possibly matching TRBD1 (6 bases). Germline V gives CDR1 SNHLY, CDR2 FYNNEI. V was clipped by 9 bases and J by 8 bases, with 19 bases between them. CDR3 length: 13 residues. This CDR3 reads CARVRRTAYEAFF. CDR3 sequence (DNA): TGTGCCAGGGTCCGGAGGACAGCCTACGAAGCTTTCTTT.

The rearrangement uses TRBV15 and TRBJ1-5; tentatively, D is TRBD1 (6 bases). The CDR3 totals 15 residues. Germline assignment: CDR1 LNHNV and CDR2 YYDKDF (reference sequence). The V end was cut by 2 bases, the J end by 3 bases, with 11 bases between. DNA of the CDR3: TGTGCCACCAGCAGACAGGGGTTGGACAATCAGCCCCAGCATTTT. Translation gives CATSRQGLDNQPQHF.

V gene TRBV19 combines with J gene TRBJ2-7, with D tentatively TRBD2 (6 bases). Germline V gene sequence: CDR1 LNHDA, CDR2 SQIVND (reference sequence). The CDR3 is 15 residues long. Trimming shortened V by 7 bases and J by 4 bases, and 20 bases separated the two germline ends. CDR3 sequence reads: CASMGFSGGTYEQYF. In nucleotides, the CDR3 is TGTGCCAGTATGGGGTTCAGTGGGGGGACTTACGAGCAGTACTTC.

The chain joins TRBV7-3 to TRBJ2-5; TRBD2 matches 7 bases. The ends lost 3 bases at V and 5 bases at J; junction bases unmatched: 24. Per germline, CDR1 SGHTA and CDR2 FQGTGA. The CDR3 covers 20 residues. CDR3 nucleotide sequence: TGTGCCAGCAGCTTCCCCCCTTGGTCAGCACTAGCGAAGATGGGGGAGACCCAGTACTTC. This translates into CASSFPPWSALAKMGETQYF.

About this clone itself: Relative to the germline gene, one junction end is altered; a read error may explain this. The rearrangement links TRBV7-7 to TRBJ2-5; tentative D call: TRBD2 (5 bases). In germline, CDR1 is SSHAT, CDR2 FNYEAQ (reference sequence). The CDR3 consists of 16 residues. The CDR3 region is CASSLVGLLGVETQYF. The CDR3 nucleotides are TGTGCTAGCAGCTTAGTGGGGTTACTAGGTGTAGAGACCCAGTACTTC. Complete variable domain (other parts from reference TRBV7-7 and TRBJ2-5): GAGVSQSPRYKVTKRGQDVTLRCDPISSHATLYWYQQALGQGPEFLTYFNYEAQPDKSGLPSDRFSAERPEGSISTLTIQRTEQRDSAMYRCASSLVGLLGVETQYFGPGTRLLVL.

The genes are TRBV12-3 or TRBV12-4 and TRBJ2-1; D not certain. V lost 5 bases and J lost 9, with 11 bases in between. The CDR3 length is 12 residues. The CDR3 DNA reads TGTGCCAGCAGTCTTGAGCGATTTGAGCAGTTCTTC. As protein: CASSLERFEQFF.

V and J are TRBV6-2 or TRBV6-3 and TRBJ1-2; possibly TRBD1 for D (6 bases). The ends were cut back, 5 bases at V and 5 bases at J, with 15 bases in the middle. CDR1 MNHEY and CDR2 SVGEGT come from the germline V gene. This CDR3 spans 14 amino acids. This chain's CDR3 is CASSARTEIYGYTF. CDR3 nucleotide sequence: TGTGCCAGCAGTGCCAGGACAGAGATTTATGGCTACACCTTC.

This clone was detected only once. The V and J genes are TRBV7-9 and TRBJ2-1; possibly TRBD2 for D (5 bases). CDR3 length: 13 residues. Germline loops: CDR1 SEHNR, CDR2 FQNEAQ (reference sequence). Trimming removed 1 base at V and 4 bases at J, with 5 bases between. The DNA of the CDR3 is TGTGCCAGCAGCTTAGGGGAGTACAATGAGCAGTTCTTC. Translated, it gives CASSLGEYNEQFF.

The V and J genes are TRBV5-1 and TRBJ1-1; 8 bases are shared with TRBD1. The CDR3 is 13 amino acids. Germline V gene sequence: CDR1 SGHRS, CDR2 YFSETQ. J was trimmed by 5 bases and V by 7 bases; bases with no gene match: 7. This CDR3 reads CASETGVGTEAFF. The CDR3 DNA is TGCGCCAGCGAGACAGGGGTAGGAACTGAAGCTTTCTTT.

The chain links TRBV13 to TRBJ1-1; no reliable D call. Germline CDR1 and CDR2: PRHDT and FYEKMQ (reference sequence). Trimming pared 0 bases from V and 1 base from J, leaving 12 bases between. The CDR3 totals 16 residues. The DNA for the CDR3 is TGTGCCAGCAGCTTAGGGCAGGCGCTTGGGAACACTGAAGCTTTCTTT. Translating it yields CASSLGQALGNTEAFF.

This chain uses TRBV24-1 with TRBJ1-5; possibly TRBD1 for D (6 bases). V lost 12 bases and J lost 8, with 16 bases in between. Germline CDR1 is KGHDR and CDR2 is SFDVKD. CDR3 size: 12 residues. The CDR3 reads CASQQGSEPQHF. The CDR3 nucleotides are TGTGCCTCCCAACAGGGTTCTGAGCCCCAGCATTTT.

This clone was observed a single time. The chain uses TRBV19 and TRBJ1-6; 9 bases match TRBD1. There are 14 residues in the CDR3. V dropped 4 bases and J dropped 10; count of bases not matched to a gene: 5. Germline V gives CDR1 LNHDA, CDR2 SQIVND (reference sequence). The CDR3 DNA reads as TGTGCCAGTAGTAGACGACAGGGGGACTCACCCCTCCACTTT. Protein sequence: CASSRRQGDSPLHF. Full variable domain (outside the CDR3, taken from reference TRBV19 and TRBJ1-6): DGGITQSPKYLFRKEGQNVTLSCEQNLNHDAMYWYRQDPGQGLRLIYYSQIVNDFQKGDIAEGYSVSREKKESFPLTVTSAQKNPTAFYLCASSRRQGDSPLHFGNGTRLTVT.

CDR3 coding DNA: TGTGCCAGCAGCCAAGGCAGGAGGGGCTTGCCGAGGAGGGACACTGAAGCTTTCTTT. This gives the protein CASSQGRRGLPRRDTEAFF. The chain recombines TRBV3-1 (or the pseudogene TRBV3-2) with TRBJ1-1; D may be TRBD1 (5 bases). The CDR3 is 19 residues long. The germline V gene encodes CDR1 LGHDT and CDR2 YNNKEL (reference sequence). With 1 base removed from V and 3 bases from J, the gap between germline ends came to 24 bases.

J is TRBJ2-5 and V is TRBV11-2, with TRBD2 identical over 14 bases. The CDR3 covers 16 residues. The V gene's germline CDR1 is SGHAT and CDR2 FQNNGV. V was clipped by 3 bases and J by 1 base; unmatched bases: 1. Here the CDR3 reads CASSFGTSGSQETQYF. CDR3 bases: TGTGCCAGCAGCTTTGGGACTAGCGGGAGCCAAGAGACCCAGTACTTC. The full variable domain, in which reference TRBV11-2 and TRBJ2-5 provide the parts outside the CDR3, is EAGVAQSPRYKIIEKRQSVAFWCNPISGHATLYWYQQILGQGPKLLIQFQNNGVVDDSQLPKDRFSAERLKGVDSTLKIQPAKLEDSAVYLCASSFGTSGSQETQYFGPGTRLLVL.

This chain joins TRBV29-1 and TRBJ2-2; the D gene is possibly TRBD2 (6 bases). Germline CDR1 SQVTM, CDR2 ANQGSEA. This CDR3 comprises 13 residues. Trimming pared 6 bases from V and 2 bases from J, leaving 10 bases between. The CDR3, as DNA: TGCAGCGTCGCTAGCGAAAACACCGGGGAGCTGTTTTTT. Translated, it gives CSVASENTGELFF.